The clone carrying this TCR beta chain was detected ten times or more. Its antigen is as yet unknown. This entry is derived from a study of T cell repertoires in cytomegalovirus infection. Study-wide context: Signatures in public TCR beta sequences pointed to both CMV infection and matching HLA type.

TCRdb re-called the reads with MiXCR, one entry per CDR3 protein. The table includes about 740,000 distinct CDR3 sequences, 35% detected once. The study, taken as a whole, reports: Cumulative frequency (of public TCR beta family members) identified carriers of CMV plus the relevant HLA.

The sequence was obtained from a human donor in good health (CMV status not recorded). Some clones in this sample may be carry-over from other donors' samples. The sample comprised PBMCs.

CDR3 region: CASSSPTGRGPAFF. The CDR3 coding sequence is TGTGCCAGCAGCTCGCCGACGGGGCGGGGCCCGGCTTTCTTT. V and J are TRBV7-3 and TRBJ1-1, with TRBD1 as a possible D gene (5 bases). CDR1 and CDR2 (germline): SGHTA, FQGTGA. Trimming stripped 4 bases from V and 11 bases from J, with 20 bases between. The CDR3 sequence is 14 residues long.